This TCR beta chain was identified during a study of PD-1 blockade in classical Hodgkin lymphoma. The assay was immunoSEQ multiplex PCR, and TCRdb's table has in-frame clones only and misses some. The data contain approximately 150,000 clones, about 78% of them singletons. General study points: Before treatment, complete responders showed about the same diversity as newly diagnosed patients.

This clone was detected only once. What it recognizes is unknown. There was relapse after autologous stem cell transplantation in every patient, and there was variation in brentuximab vedotin exposure. This sequence originates from a human donor with classical Hodgkin lymphoma. The sample consisted of peripheral blood mononuclear cells (PBMCs), taken before the second cycle of nivolumab.

CDR3 sequence reads: CASTWGMGTDTQYF. CDR3 bases: TGTGCCAGCACTTGGGGAATGGGCACAGATACGCAGTATTTT. The chain carries TRBV6-5 and TRBJ2-3; D gene ambiguous. V lost 7 bases, J lost 1 base, and 12 bases lay in between. This CDR3 is 14 amino acids long. Germline values: CDR1 MNHEY, CDR2 SVGAGI.